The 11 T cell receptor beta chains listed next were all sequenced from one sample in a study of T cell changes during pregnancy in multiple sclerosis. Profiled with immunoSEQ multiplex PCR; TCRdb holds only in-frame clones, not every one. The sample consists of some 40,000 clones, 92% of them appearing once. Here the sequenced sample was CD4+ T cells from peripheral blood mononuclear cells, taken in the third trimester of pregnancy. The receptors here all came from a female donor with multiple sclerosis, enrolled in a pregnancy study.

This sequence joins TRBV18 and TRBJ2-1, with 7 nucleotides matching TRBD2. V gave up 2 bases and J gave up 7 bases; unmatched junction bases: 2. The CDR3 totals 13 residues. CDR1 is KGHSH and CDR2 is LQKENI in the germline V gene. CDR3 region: CASSPGRANEQFF. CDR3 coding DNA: TGTGCCAGCTCACCAGGGAGGGCAAATGAGCAGTTCTTC.

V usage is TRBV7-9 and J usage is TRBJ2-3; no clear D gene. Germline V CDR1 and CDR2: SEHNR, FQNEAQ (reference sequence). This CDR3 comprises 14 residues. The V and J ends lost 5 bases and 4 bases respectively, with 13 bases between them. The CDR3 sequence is CASSPAKLSDTQYF. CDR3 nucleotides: TGTGCCAGCAGCCCCGCGAAATTGTCAGATACGCAGTATTTT.

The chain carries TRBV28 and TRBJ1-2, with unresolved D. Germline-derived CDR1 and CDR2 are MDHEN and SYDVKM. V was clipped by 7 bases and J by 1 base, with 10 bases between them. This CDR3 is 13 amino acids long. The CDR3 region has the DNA TGTGCCAGCACCCTTAATCTTAACTATGGCTACACCTTC. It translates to CASTLNLNYGYTF.

The CDR3 is CASRKGLAGGEETQYF. DNA of the CDR3: TGTGCCAGCAGGAAGGGACTAGCGGGCGGGGAAGAGACCCAGTACTTC. The V gene is TRBV6-6, the J gene TRBJ2-5; TRBD2 matches at 12 bases. CDR1 MNHNY and CDR2 SVGAGI come from the germline V gene (reference sequence). J was trimmed by 3 bases and V by 6 bases; bases with no gene match: 8. This CDR3 is built from 16 residues.

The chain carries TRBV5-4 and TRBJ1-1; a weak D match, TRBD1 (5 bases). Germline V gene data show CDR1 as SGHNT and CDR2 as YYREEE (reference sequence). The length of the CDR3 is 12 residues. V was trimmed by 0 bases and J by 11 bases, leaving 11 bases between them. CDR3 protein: CASSLVPGEAFF. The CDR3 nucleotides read TGTGCCAGCAGCTTGGTACCGGGGGAGGCTTTCTTT.

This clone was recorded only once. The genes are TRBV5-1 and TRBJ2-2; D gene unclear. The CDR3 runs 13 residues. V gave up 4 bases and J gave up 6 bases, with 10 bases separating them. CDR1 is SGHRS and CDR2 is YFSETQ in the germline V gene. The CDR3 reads CASSLPISGELFF. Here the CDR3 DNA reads TGCGCCAGCAGCCTCCCTATCTCCGGGGAGCTGTTTTTT.

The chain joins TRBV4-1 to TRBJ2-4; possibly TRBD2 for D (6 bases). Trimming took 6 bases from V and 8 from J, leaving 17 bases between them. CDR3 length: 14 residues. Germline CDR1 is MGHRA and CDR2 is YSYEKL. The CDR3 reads CASRERENEHIQYF. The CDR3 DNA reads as TGCGCCAGCAGGGAACGGGAGAACGAACACATTCAGTACTTC.

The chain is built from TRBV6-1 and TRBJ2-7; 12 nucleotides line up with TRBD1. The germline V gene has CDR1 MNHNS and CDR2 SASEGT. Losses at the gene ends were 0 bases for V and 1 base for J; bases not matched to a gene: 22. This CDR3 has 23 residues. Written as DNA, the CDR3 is TGTGCCAGCAGTGAAGCAATGGCGGGGACAGGGGGCCGGCTAGCGAAGTATTCCTACGAGCAGTACTTC. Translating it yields CASSEAMAGTGGRLAKYSYEQYF.

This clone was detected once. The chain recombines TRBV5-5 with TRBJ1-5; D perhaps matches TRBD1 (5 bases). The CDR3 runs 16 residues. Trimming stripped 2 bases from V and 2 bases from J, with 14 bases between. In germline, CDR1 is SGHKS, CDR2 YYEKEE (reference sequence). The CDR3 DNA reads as TGTGCCAGCAGCTTCAACCCAGGGAAGGGCAATCAGCCCCAGCATTTT. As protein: CASSFNPGKGNQPQHF. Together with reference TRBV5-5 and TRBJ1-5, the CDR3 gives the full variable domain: DAGVTQSPTHLIKTRGQQVTLRCSPISGHKSVSWYQQVLGQGPQFIFQYYEKEERGRGNFPDRFSARQFPNYSSELNVNALLLGDSALYLCASSFNPGKGNQPQHFGDGTRLSIL.

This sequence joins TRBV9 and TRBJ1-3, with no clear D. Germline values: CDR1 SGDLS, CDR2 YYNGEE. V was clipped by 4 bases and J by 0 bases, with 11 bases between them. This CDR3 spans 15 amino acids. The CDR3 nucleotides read TGTGCCAGCAGCTCCGTGAGCCACTCTGGAAACACCATATATTTT. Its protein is CASSSVSHSGNTIYF.

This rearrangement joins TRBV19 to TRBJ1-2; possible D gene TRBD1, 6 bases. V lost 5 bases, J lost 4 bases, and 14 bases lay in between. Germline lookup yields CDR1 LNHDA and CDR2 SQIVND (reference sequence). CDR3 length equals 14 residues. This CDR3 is CASSETGDFYGYTF. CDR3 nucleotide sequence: TGTGCCAGTAGTGAGACAGGTGACTTCTATGGCTACACCTTC. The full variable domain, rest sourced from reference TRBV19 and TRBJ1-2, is DGGITQSPKYLFRKEGQNVTLSCEQNLNHDAMYWYRQDPGQGLRLIYYSQIVNDFQKGDIAEGYSVSREKKESFPLTVTSAQKNPTAFYLCASSETGDFYGYTFGSGTRLTVV.